The sequence of this T cell receptor (beta chain) was determined in a study of shared clonotypes between healthy human individuals. About this clone itself: Antigen specificity is unknown.

CDR1 and CDR2 (germline): KGHSH, LQKENI. Trimming cost V 6 bases and J 0 bases; bases outside gene matches: 5. This CDR3 has 15 residues. Free of recent acute infections or vaccinations, the donors were healthy HIV-negative adults. Repertoires were generated with immunoSEQ multiplex PCR, while TCRdb's copy carries only in-frame clones and drops some. The sample shows 2 million to 2.5 million clones, approximately 90% of them seen only once. General study results and limits: The authors sampled blood alone, and tissue repertoires likely differ.

V and J are TRBV18 and TRBJ2-7; 10 bases are a match to TRBD1. This sequence originates from a man aged 18 to 29 in good health. Some clones in this sample may be carry-over from other donors' samples. Sequenced material: naive CD4+ T cells from PBMCs. Subset meaning: CD45RA+ positively selected. In DNA, the CDR3 is TGTGCCAGCTCGAAGGACAGGGGGTTCTCCTACGAGCAGTACTTC. It is translated as CASSKDRGFSYEQYF.